This passage covers 32 T cell receptor beta chains from one sample sequenced in a study of shared clonotypes between healthy human individuals. In the naive CD8 group, cells lacked CD45RO and were positively selected for CCR7, so terminally differentiated effector memory CD45RA+ cells were left out. Method: immunoSEQ multiplex PCR; TCRdb's copy keeps in-frame clones and lacks some. The top ten hold 0.1% to 0.11% of the sample, which has about 590,000 clones, about 95% seen once. Sequenced: naive CD8+ T cells sorted from blood. These receptors were collected from a woman aged 25 to 45 in good health.

The J gene is TRBJ2-1, the V gene TRBV7-9; D gene unclear. The CDR3 consists of 13 residues. The V gene lost 5 bases and the J gene lost 5 bases, with 10 bases spanning the gap. Per the germline V gene, CDR1 is SEHNR and CDR2 is FQNEAQ (reference sequence). This chain's CDR3 is CASSPPDNNEQFF. DNA for the CDR3: TGTGCCAGCAGCCCGCCCGATAACAATGAGCAGTTCTTC.

V gene TRBV27 combines with J gene TRBJ2-7; 8 bases are shared with TRBD1. The J segment lost 0 bases and the V segment lost 8 bases, leaving 6 bases of the junction unmatched. This CDR3 comprises 14 residues. Germline-derived CDR1 and CDR2 are MNHEY and SMNVEV (reference sequence). In nucleotides, the CDR3 is TGTGCCAGCCAGGGGGCGATGGGCTCCTACGAGCAGTACTTC. Its translation: CASQGAMGSYEQYF.

This sequence joins TRBV5-5 and TRBJ2-7; 7 nucleotides match TRBD2. Germline V lookup: CDR1 SGHKS, CDR2 YYEKEE (reference sequence). The CDR3 extends over 15 amino acids. J gave up 7 bases and V 2 bases, and 12 bases lay outside the gene matches. The CDR3 region has the DNA TGTGCCAGCAGCTTAGGGGCGGGAGAGCGAGGTGAGCAGTACTTC. Its translation: CASSLGAGERGEQYF.

For the CDR3, the DNA is TGTGCCAGCAGTGAGACAATGGGGACAGGGTGGTCGGAGACCCAGTACTTC. Translating gives CASSETMGTGWSETQYF. The rearrangement uses TRBV2 and TRBJ2-5; TRBD1 agrees at 9 bases. J gave up 5 bases and V 3 bases, and 13 bases lay outside the gene matches. CDR1 SNHLY and CDR2 FYNNEI come from the germline V gene. The CDR3 length is 17 residues. Full variable domain (rest looked up from reference TRBV2 and TRBJ2-5): EPEVTQTPSHQVTQMGQEVILRCVPISNHLYFYWYRQILGQKVEFLVSFYNNEISEKSEIFDDQFSVERPDGSNFTLKIRSTKLEDSAMYFCASSETMGTGWSETQYFGPGTRLLVL.

The V call is TRBV19, the J call TRBJ2-7, with a possible D match to TRBD2 (5 bases). The CDR3 length is 14 residues. Per the germline V gene, CDR1 is LNHDA and CDR2 is SQIVND (reference sequence). The V end lost 5 bases, the J end lost 3 bases, and 14 bases lay between the germline ends. The CDR3 spells CASSQDGEVYEQYF. The CDR3 DNA reads as TGTGCCAGTAGTCAGGACGGGGAAGTCTACGAGCAGTACTTC.

V gene TRBV7-9 combines with J gene TRBJ1-3; 8 bases line up with TRBD1. The CDR3 extends over 17 amino acids. V trimming: 5 bases; J trimming: 3 bases; junction bases outside the gene matches: 12. The germline V gene encodes CDR1 SEHNR and CDR2 FQNEAQ (reference sequence). CDR3 DNA: TGTGCCAGCAGCCCTAGCCACAGGGGGTGGAGTGGAAACACCATATATTTT. Translating gives CASSPSHRGWSGNTIYF. The whole variable domain, remainder taken from reference TRBV7-9 and TRBJ1-3, is DTGVSQNPRHKITKRGQNVTFRCDPISEHNRLYWYRQTLGQGPEFLTYFQNEAQLEKSRLLSDRFSAERPKGSFSTLEIQRTEQGDSAMYLCASSPSHRGWSGNTIYFGEGSWLTVV.

J is TRBJ2-7 and V is TRBV27, with 7 bases lining up with TRBD1. Per germline, CDR1 MNHEY and CDR2 SMNVEV (reference sequence). The CDR3 has 14 amino acids. J lost 4 bases, V lost 8 bases, and 11 bases had no gene match. This chain's CDR3 is CASSQGQGVYEQYF. The CDR3 DNA reads TGTGCCAGCTCCCAGGGTCAGGGGGTGTACGAGCAGTACTTC.

V gene TRBV19 combines with J gene TRBJ2-7, with 11 bases fitting TRBD2. V shed 8 bases, J shed 5 bases, and the junction held 5 bases outside the gene matches. CDR3 length: 13 residues. From germline, CDR1 is LNHDA and CDR2 SQIVND (reference sequence). CDR3 amino acids: CASSRLAGHEQYF. The CDR3 DNA follows: TGTGCCAGTTCAAGACTAGCGGGACACGAGCAGTACTTC.

Remarks on this clone: Its ends do not fully match the called genes, so a read error is possible. For the CDR3, the DNA is TGTGCCAGCAGTTTCTATGAGGGTCTCAACACTGAAGTTTTCTTT. This sequence encodes CASSFYEGLNTEVFF. The chain uses TRBV6-5 and TRBJ1-1; D remains unclear. CDR3 length: 15 residues. The germline V gene has CDR1 MNHEY and CDR2 SVGAGI.

V is TRBV6-4 and J is TRBJ1-4; the D is unclear. Germline V gene data show CDR1 as MRHNA and CDR2 as SNTAGT. The CDR3 has 12 amino acids. Trimming shortened V by 2 bases and J by 7 bases, and 5 bases separated the two germline ends. The CDR3 nucleotides are TGTGCCAGCAGTGACGGGCGTGAAAAACTGTTTTTT. This codes for CASSDGREKLFF.

The CDR3 loop reads CASRSLGVAGGTDTQYF. The DNA for the CDR3 is TGTGCCAGCAGGTCACTCGGTGTAGCGGGAGGAACAGATACGCAGTATTTT. The chain recombines TRBV7-9 with TRBJ2-3; 10 bases agree with TRBD2. The CDR3 totals 17 residues. CDR1 is SEHNR and CDR2 is FQNEAQ in the germline V gene (reference sequence). The V gene end was trimmed by 6 bases and the J gene end by 3 bases; junction bases not matched to a gene: 12.

The genes are TRBV5-4 and TRBJ2-1, with D perhaps matching TRBD1 (5 bases). Trimming took 1 base from V and 8 from J, leaving 16 bases between them. CDR3 length equals 15 residues. CDR1 is SGHNT and CDR2 is YYREEE in the germline V gene (reference sequence). The CDR3 DNA reads as TGTGCCAGCAGCTTGAGGGGCGGTGGGATGCATGAGCAGTTCTTC. This translates into CASSLRGGGMHEQFF.

CDR3 coding DNA: TGTGCCAGCAGCTTATGGGGGACAGGGAACAATGAGCAGTTCTTC. This sequence encodes CASSLWGTGNNEQFF. The rearrangement links TRBV5-5 to TRBJ2-1; TRBD1 agrees at 9 bases. V lost 2 bases, J lost 5 bases, and 5 bases stayed unmatched. The CDR3 spans 15 residues. Germline V CDR1 and CDR2: SGHKS, YYEKEE (reference sequence).

The chain has TRBV11-3 and TRBJ2-1; the match to TRBD2 covers 9 bases. J lost 4 bases, V lost 3 bases, and 7 bases had no gene match. This CDR3 region has 16 residues. Germline V CDR1 and CDR2: SGHNT, YENEEA. The CDR3 region has the DNA TGTGCCAGCAGCTTCGGGCGGGAGGGCCGATACAATGAGCAGTTCTTC. This translates into CASSFGREGRYNEQFF.

The V and J genes are TRBV29-1 and TRBJ1-2; D possibly corresponds to TRBD1 (5 bases). CDR3 length: 13 residues. CDR1 is SQVTM and CDR2 is ANQGSEA in the germline V gene. V shed 3 bases and J shed 6 bases, with 14 bases lying between them. The CDR3: CSVDGGEANGYTF. The CDR3 bases are TGCAGCGTTGACGGGGGAGAGGCGAATGGCTACACCTTC.

V usage is TRBV5-6 and J usage is TRBJ2-3; 13 bases map to TRBD2. Unmatched junction bases numbered 19, after V lost 4 bases and J lost 11 bases. Germline CDR1 and CDR2: SGHDT and YYEEEE. The CDR3 totals 18 residues. The CDR3 DNA sequence: TGTGCCAGCAGCGGAGATCAGGGACTAGCGGGGCCCCGGAAGAGGCAGTATTTT. Protein: CASSGDQGLAGPRKRQYF.

J is TRBJ2-2 and V is TRBV15; D is unresolved. The V end lost 3 bases, the J end lost 10 bases, and 6 bases lay between the germline ends. Germline-derived CDR1 and CDR2 are LNHNV and YYDKDF (reference sequence). The CDR3 totals 11 residues. The CDR3, as DNA: TGTGCCACCAGCAGCCCTGAGGAGCTGTTTTTT. It specifies CATSSPEELFF.

The rearrangement links TRBV2 to TRBJ2-5; 10 positions match TRBD1. The trim removed 5 bases at V and 4 bases at J, leaving 1 base unmatched. Germline values: CDR1 SNHLY, CDR2 FYNNEI. The CDR3 contains 13 residues. CDR3 residues: CASSWTGGETQYF. In DNA, the CDR3 is TGTGCCAGCAGTTGGACAGGGGGAGAGACCCAGTACTTC.

The chain joins TRBV6-5 to TRBJ1-4; D uncertain. The germline V gene encodes CDR1 MNHEY and CDR2 SVGAGI. The CDR3 is made up of 16 amino acids. V lost 0 bases, J lost 0 bases, and 8 bases lay in between. The CDR3 here is CASSYSRGPTNEKLFF. The CDR3 DNA reads as TGTGCCAGCAGTTACTCGCGAGGACCAACTAATGAAAAACTGTTTTTT.

The rearrangement links TRBV27 to TRBJ2-5; D remains ambiguous. Near its end, the DNA agrees better with TRBJ2-7, so the J call may be wrong. Per germline, CDR1 MNHEY and CDR2 SMNVEV (reference sequence). CDR3 length equals 15 residues. CDR3 region: CASSLSSVNSYEQYF. The CDR3, as DNA: TGTGCCAGCAGTTTATCGTCAGTAAACTCCTACGAGCAGTACTTC.

The CDR3 DNA reads TGTGCCAGCAGCGCCCCGGACAGGGTAGATGAGCAGTTCTTC. This translates into CASSAPDRVDEQFF. The rearrangement uses TRBV13 and TRBJ2-1; 8 bases fit TRBD1. The CDR3 covers 14 residues. The V segment lost 5 bases and the J segment 8 bases; nucleotides outside the gene matches: 8. Germline CDR1 is PRHDT and CDR2 is FYEKMQ (reference sequence).

This chain uses TRBV7-8 with TRBJ2-1; D is perhaps TRBD2 (6 bases). This CDR3 has 19 amino acids. The germline V gene has CDR1 SGHVS and CDR2 FQNEAQ. The ends were cut back, 6 bases at V and 0 bases at J, with 24 bases in the middle. The CDR3 reads CASRESPPYGGSSYNEQFF. The CDR3 DNA sequence: TGTGCCAGCAGAGAGTCTCCGCCCTACGGGGGTAGCTCCTACAATGAGCAGTTCTTC.

This rearrangement joins TRBV29-1 to TRBJ2-1; possible D gene TRBD2, 5 bases. The CDR3 runs 23 residues. Germline V gene sequence: CDR1 SQVTM, CDR2 ANQGSEA. Trimming took 0 bases from V and 0 from J, leaving 33 bases between them. CDR3 DNA sequence: TGCAGCGTTGAAGAGTGGAGGACTGGCGGAAAGCCGGTCTTTAAAAGCTCCTACAATGAGCAGTTCTTC. Its translation is CSVEEWRTGGKPVFKSSYNEQFF.

CDR3 sequence reads: CAWSVLAGTTDTQYF. Here the CDR3 DNA reads TGTGCCTGGAGTGTACTAGCGGGGACCACAGATACGCAGTATTTT. V usage is TRBV30 and J usage is TRBJ2-3; TRBD2 matches at 10 bases. The length of the CDR3 is 15 residues. Per the germline V gene, CDR1 is GTSNPN and CDR2 is SVGIG (reference sequence). V lost 0 bases to trimming and J lost 2 bases; unmatched junction nucleotides: 2. The full variable domain, rest sourced from reference TRBV30 and TRBJ2-3, is SQTIHQWPATLVQPVGSPLSLECTVEGTSNPNLYWYRQAAGRGLQLLFYSVGIGQISSEVPQNLSASRPQDRQFILSSKKLLLSDSGFYLCAWSVLAGTTDTQYFGPGTRLTVL.

The chain recombines TRBV7-8 with TRBJ2-2; 7 bases are a match to TRBD2. In germline, CDR1 is SGHVS, CDR2 FQNEAQ. V was pared by 2 bases and J by 5 bases, with 5 bases of the junction left unmatched. The CDR3 runs to 15 residues. The CDR3 sequence: CASSLSSGYTGELFF. In DNA, the CDR3 is TGTGCCAGCAGCTTATCTAGCGGCTATACCGGGGAGCTGTTTTTT. Combining the CDR3 with reference TRBV7-8 and TRBJ2-2 gives the whole variable domain GAGVSQSPRYKVAKRGQDVALRCDPISGHVSLFWYQQALGQGPEFLTYFQNEAQLDKSGLPSDRFFAERPEGSVSTLKIQRTQQEDSAVYLCASSLSSGYTGELFFGEGSRLTVL.

The genes are TRBV5-4 and TRBJ1-1; D remains unclear. V lost 3 bases, J lost 2 bases, and 8 bases lay in between. Germline V lookup: CDR1 SGHNT, CDR2 YYREEE (reference sequence). This CDR3 has 13 residues. The CDR3 DNA reads TGTGCCAGCAGCTCCGGATTTAACACTGAAGCTTTCTTT. This encodes CASSSGFNTEAFF.

The V and J genes are TRBV4-2 and TRBJ2-1, with 11 bases matching TRBD2. The CDR3 is 17 amino acids. Trimming took 0 bases from V and 7 from J; bases not matched to a gene: 8. The germline V gene has CDR1 LGHNA and CDR2 YNFKEQ. CDR3 in amino acids: CASSQDGLAGGGNEQFF. DNA of the CDR3: TGTGCCAGCAGCCAAGACGGCCTAGCGGGAGGTGGAAATGAGCAGTTCTTC.

The chain has TRBV29-1 and TRBJ2-1, with D tentatively TRBD1 (6 bases). This CDR3 has 16 amino acids. The germline CDR1 and CDR2 sequences are SQVTM and ANQGSEA. Trimming took 4 bases from V and 0 from J, leaving 16 bases between them. CDR3 nucleotide sequence: TGCAGCGTTGGAGAGACGGGACAACGCTCCTACAATGAGCAGTTCTTC. It yields the protein CSVGETGQRSYNEQFF.

This rearrangement joins TRBV6-1 to TRBJ2-7; TRBD1 matches 7 bases. Germline values: CDR1 MNHNS, CDR2 SASEGT. This CDR3 has 14 amino acids. With V trimmed by 4 bases and J by 1 base, 4 bases remained unmatched. The CDR3 DNA follows: TGTGCCAGCAGTGGACAGGGCAGTTCCTACGAGCAGTACTTC. Translated, it gives CASSGQGSSYEQYF.

The V gene is TRBV4-1, the J gene TRBJ1-5, with D maybe TRBD1 (6 bases). Per germline, CDR1 MGHRA and CDR2 YSYEKL. The CDR3 loop spans 16 amino acids. Trimming removed 2 bases at V and 3 bases at J, with 14 bases between. The CDR3 reads CASSQHAGVFNQPQHF. The CDR3, as DNA: TGCGCCAGCAGCCAACATGCAGGGGTTTTCAATCAGCCCCAGCATTTT.

The V call is TRBV10-2, the J call TRBJ2-1; 9 bases match TRBD2. The V and J ends lost 2 bases and 0 bases, in that order; junction bases with no gene match: 5. Germline CDR1 reads WSHSY; CDR2 reads SAAADI. This CDR3 has 17 residues. CDR3 sequence reads: CASSEVAGVSSYNEQFF. The CDR3 DNA reads as TGCGCCAGCAGTGAGGTAGCGGGGGTGAGCTCCTACAATGAGCAGTTCTTC.

This sequence joins TRBV10-3 and TRBJ2-2; 7 nucleotides agree with TRBD1. The junction had 8 bases not matched to a gene; V was cut back by 3 bases and J by 7 bases. Germline V gives CDR1 ENHRY, CDR2 SYGVKD. The CDR3 has 15 amino acids. CDR3 nucleotide sequence: TGTGCCATCAGTGACCTAGACAGGGACGACGGGGAGCTGTTTTTT. Translation gives CAISDLDRDDGELFF.